The 4 T cell receptor beta chains below come from one sample, sequenced in a study of shared clonotypes between healthy human individuals. Here immunoSEQ multiplex PCR was the method, and the copy in TCRdb shows in-frame clones only, minus some. The sample lists millions of clones, 93% occurring once. The source material was naive CD4+ T cells from PBMCs. Subset described: CD45RA+ positively selected. Source of these receptors: a man aged 18 to 35 in good health. Some clones in this sample may be carry-over from other donors' samples.

With respect to this clone: This same CDR3 is encoded by further DNA sequences in the sample. The chain employs TRBV25-1 and TRBJ2-5; 8 nucleotides line up with TRBD2. The CDR3 covers 15 residues. Per germline, CDR1 MGHDK and CDR2 SYGVNS. V shed 3 bases, J shed 5 bases, and the junction held 8 bases outside the gene matches. The CDR3 is CASSDPRGAGETQYF. DNA of the CDR3: TGTGCCAGCAGTGACCCGCGGGGGGCGGGCGAGACCCAGTACTTC. The full variable domain, rest sourced from reference TRBV25-1 and TRBJ2-5, is EADIYQTPRYLVIGTGKKITLECSQTMGHDKMYWYQQDPGMELHLIHYSYGVNSTEKGDLSSESTVSRIRTEHFPLTLESARPSHTSQYLCASSDPRGAGETQYFGPGTRLLVL.

Comment on this clone: The identical CDR3 is also encoded by other nucleotide sequences in the sample. This chain uses TRBV20-1 with TRBJ2-7; D unresolved. This CDR3 contains 11 residues. Germline V gene sequence: CDR1 DFQATT, CDR2 SNEGSKA (reference sequence). Trimming cost V 2 bases and J 4 bases, with 6 bases left between them. CDR3 region: CSARPNYEQYF. Written as DNA, the CDR3 is TGCAGTGCTAGACCTAATTACGAGCAGTACTTC.

This clone was recorded a few times. The chain links TRBV27 to TRBJ1-5; TRBD1 matches at 10 bases. The trim removed 5 bases at V and 9 bases at J, leaving 7 bases unmatched. From germline, CDR1 is MNHEY and CDR2 SMNVEV (reference sequence). CDR3 length: 14 residues. CDR3 sequence (DNA): TGTGCCAGCAGTCAGGACAGGGGGTTTCGGCCCCAGCATTTT. Its translation: CASSQDRGFRPQHF.

The chain carries TRBV7-8 and TRBJ2-7; 8 positions agree with TRBD2. Germline V gives CDR1 SGHVS, CDR2 FQNEAQ. With V trimmed by 5 bases and J by 4 bases, 7 bases remained unmatched. The CDR3 length is 14 residues. For the CDR3, the DNA is TGTGCCAGCAGCCTGAGCGGGAGCAGGTACGAGCAGTACTTC. Protein sequence: CASSLSGSRYEQYF.